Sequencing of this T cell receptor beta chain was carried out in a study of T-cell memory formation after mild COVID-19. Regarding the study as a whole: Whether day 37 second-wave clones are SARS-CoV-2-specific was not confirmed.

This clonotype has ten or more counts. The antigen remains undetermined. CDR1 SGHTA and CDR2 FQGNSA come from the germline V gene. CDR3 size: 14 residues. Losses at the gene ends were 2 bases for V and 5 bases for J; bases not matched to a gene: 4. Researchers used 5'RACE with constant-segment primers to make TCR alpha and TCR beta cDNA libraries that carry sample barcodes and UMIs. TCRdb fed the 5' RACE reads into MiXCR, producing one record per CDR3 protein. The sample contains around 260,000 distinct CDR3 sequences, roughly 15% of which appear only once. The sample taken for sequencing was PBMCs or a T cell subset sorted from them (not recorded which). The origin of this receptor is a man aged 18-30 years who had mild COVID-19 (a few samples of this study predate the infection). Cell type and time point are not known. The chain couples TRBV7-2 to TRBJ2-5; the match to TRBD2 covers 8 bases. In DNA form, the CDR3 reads TGTGCCAGCAGCTTAACGGGGGGGGCGGAGACCCAGTACTTC. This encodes CASSLTGGAETQYF.